One sample yielded the 9 T cell receptor beta chains listed below, sequenced in a study of blood T cells in healthy people across ages. Next came a second PCR, run for about 7 to 12 cycles, which used a sample-barcoded 5' primer along with a J-beta primer mix. TCRdb itself ran the 5' RACE reads through MiXCR, one entry per CDR3 protein. The repertoire holds approximately 2,000,000 distinct CDR3 sequences, with roughly 43% as singletons. Sample: blood. All receptors derive from a human donor in good health.

On this clonotype itself: A read error is possible here, since a much larger clone lies one base away. V is TRBV7-2 and J is TRBJ1-6; 10 bases are a match to TRBD1. Germline-derived CDR1 and CDR2 are SGHTA and FQGNSA. This CDR3 has 15 amino acids. CDR3 amino acids: CASSLAGTGVSPRHF. The DNA for the CDR3 is TGTGCCAGCAGCTTAGCCGGGACAGGGGTATCACCCCGCCACTTT.

This clonotype was counted a single time. This rearrangement joins TRBV9 to TRBJ1-4; D is unresolved. Germline loops: CDR1 SGDLS, CDR2 YYNGEE. V was clipped by 2 bases and J by 5 bases, with 10 bases between them. CDR3 size: 14 residues. CDR3: CASSVPGQNEKLFF. CDR3 bases: TGTGCCAGCAGCGTCCCAGGCCAGAATGAAAAACTGTTTTTT.

The V and J genes are TRBV4-2 and TRBJ2-4; the match to TRBD1 covers 9 bases. The DNA matches TRBJ2-7 better at its end, which makes the J call doubtful. CDR3 size: 17 residues. Germline V gene sequence: CDR1 LGHNA, CDR2 YNFKEQ. CDR3 sequence: CASSQDRGTGNRDEQYF. CDR3 DNA sequence: TGTGCCAGCAGCCAAGATAGGGGGACAGGGAATCGGGACGAGCAGTACTTC.

The chain couples TRBV7-9 to TRBJ1-1; 8 bases align to TRBD1. Germline CDR1 reads SEHNR; CDR2 reads FQNEAQ (reference sequence). The CDR3 sequence is 14 residues long. Trimming cost V 3 bases and J 6 bases; bases outside gene matches: 6. The chain's CDR3 is CASSFGTGSSEAFF. Written as DNA, the CDR3 is TGTGCCAGCAGCTTTGGGACAGGATCTTCTGAAGCTTTCTTT.

V and J are TRBV29-1 and TRBJ2-3; 9 bases map to TRBD1. This CDR3 is built from 16 residues. Trimming cost V 4 bases and J 4 bases; bases outside gene matches: 12. Germline V gives CDR1 SQVTM, CDR2 ANQGSEA. This CDR3 is CSVGVWDRDEPDTQYF. CDR3 coding DNA: TGCAGCGTTGGTGTTTGGGACAGGGATGAGCCAGATACGCAGTATTTT.

J is TRBJ2-5 and V is TRBV5-1, with 7 bases aligning to TRBD1. The last part of the DNA fits TRBJ2-7 better; the J call may be wrong. CDR1 SGHRS and CDR2 YFSETQ come from the germline V gene. This CDR3 contains 14 residues. The CDR3: CASSNRDRSNEQYF. The CDR3 nucleotides are TGCGCCAGCAGCAACCGGGACAGAAGCAACGAGCAGTACTTC.

V and J are TRBV12-3 or TRBV12-4 and TRBJ1-4, with D possibly TRBD1 on 5 matching bases. The CDR3 length is 15 residues. V was cut by 0 bases and J by 3 bases, with 8 bases left in between. The CDR3, as DNA: TGTGCCAGCAGTTTAGCGGGGCAAGCTAATGAAAAACTGTTTTTT. Protein sequence: CASSLAGQANEKLFF.

The chain employs TRBV29-1 and TRBJ1-2, with 10 nucleotides matching TRBD1. CDR1 and CDR2 (germline): SQVTM, ANQGSEA. V shed 5 bases and J 8 bases; nucleotides not matched to a gene: 14. This CDR3 comprises 15 residues. The CDR3 loop reads CSVPGQGPDCYGYTF. CDR3 DNA sequence: TGCAGCGTTCCGGGACAGGGGCCCGATTGCTACGGCTACACCTTC.

This clonotype was seen more than once but under ten times. The chain employs TRBV20-1 and TRBJ1-2; no firm D call. The V and J ends lost 8 bases and 4 bases respectively, with 8 bases between them. This CDR3 region has 10 residues. The V gene's germline CDR1 is DFQATT and CDR2 SNEGSKA (reference sequence). The CDR3 loop is CSPLFYGYTF. The CDR3 DNA follows: TGCAGTCCCCTGTTCTATGGCTACACCTTC.